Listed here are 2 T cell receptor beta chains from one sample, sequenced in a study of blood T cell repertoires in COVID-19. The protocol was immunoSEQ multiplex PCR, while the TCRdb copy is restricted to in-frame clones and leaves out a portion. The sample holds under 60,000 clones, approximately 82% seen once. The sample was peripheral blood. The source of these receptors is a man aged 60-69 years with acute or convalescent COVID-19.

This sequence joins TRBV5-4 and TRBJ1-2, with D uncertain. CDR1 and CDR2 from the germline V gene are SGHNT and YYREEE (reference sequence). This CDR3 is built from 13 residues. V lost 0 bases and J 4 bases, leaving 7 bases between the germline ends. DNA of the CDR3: TGTGCCAGCAGCTTGGACAGCCTCTATGGCTACACCTTC. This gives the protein CASSLDSLYGYTF. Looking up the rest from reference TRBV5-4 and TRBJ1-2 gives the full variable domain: ETGVTQSPTHLIKTRGQQVTLRCSSQSGHNTVSWYQQALGQGPQFIFQYYREEENGRGNFPPRFSGLQFPNYSSELNVNALELDDSALYLCASSLDSLYGYTFGSGTRLTVV.

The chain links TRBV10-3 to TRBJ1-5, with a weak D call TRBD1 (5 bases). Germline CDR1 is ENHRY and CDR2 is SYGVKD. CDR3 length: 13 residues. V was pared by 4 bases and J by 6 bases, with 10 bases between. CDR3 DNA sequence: TGTGCCATCAGTGCAGGGAATTCTCAGCCCCAGCATTTT. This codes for CAISAGNSQPQHF.